The 27 T cell receptor beta chains below come from one sample, sequenced in a study of brain T cells in children with intractable seizures. Sequencing was limited to surgery cases with top T cell transcript signatures in brain tissue. Clones were sequenced by immunoSEQ multiplex PCR, and TCRdb holds only the in-frame ones, with some missing. The sample contains 1,400 or so clones, roughly 85% of which appear only once. Sequencing was performed on resected brain tissue, taken at surgery. These TCRs come from a boy aged 5 to 17 with focal cortical dysplasia and intractable seizures.

The V call is TRBV27, the J call TRBJ2-7; TRBD1 matches 8 bases. The CDR3 is 14 residues long. V was clipped by 4 bases and J by 3 bases; unmatched bases: 5. Germline assignment: CDR1 MNHEY and CDR2 SMNVEV (reference sequence). CDR3 protein: CASSYSGTGYEQYF. In nucleotides, the CDR3 is TGTGCCAGCAGTTACTCCGGGACAGGCTACGAGCAGTACTTC.

The chain uses TRBV14 and TRBJ2-5; the D gene is possibly TRBD1 (5 bases). Germline-derived CDR1 and CDR2 are SGHDN and FVKESK. V lost 4 bases to trimming and J lost 4 bases, with 16 bases between them. The CDR3 runs to 15 residues. The CDR3 DNA sequence: TGTGCCAGCAGCCTTTTCCAGGCAGGGCTAGAGACCCAGTACTTC. Amino acid sequence: CASSLFQAGLETQYF.

The chain has TRBV5-4 and TRBJ2-6; D gene unclear. Germline-derived CDR1 and CDR2 are SGHNT and YYREEE (reference sequence). V was clipped by 2 bases and J by 2 bases, with 5 bases between them. This CDR3 has 14 residues. CDR3 amino acids: CASSLVTGANVLTF. The CDR3 bases are TGTGCCAGCAGCTTAGTGACTGGGGCCAACGTCCTGACTTTC.

The V call is TRBV6-5, the J call TRBJ2-2, with a tentative D call TRBD2 (6 bases). CDR3 length equals 14 residues. V lost 3 bases and J lost 5, with 10 bases in between. Germline values: CDR1 MNHEY, CDR2 SVGAGI. CDR3 in amino acids: CASSYQGGTGELFF. The DNA of the CDR3 is TGTGCCAGCAGTTATCAGGGAGGAACCGGGGAGCTGTTTTTT.

This clone has only a few counts. The genes are TRBV2 and TRBJ1-4; 7 nucleotides align to TRBD1. The V gene's germline CDR1 is SNHLY and CDR2 FYNNEI. The CDR3 spans 14 residues. V dropped 2 bases and J dropped 8; count of bases not matched to a gene: 5. The CDR3 DNA follows: TGTGCCAGCAGTGAACCAGGGGGGAGAGAAAAACTGTTTTTT. This gives the protein CASSEPGGREKLFF.

This chain connects TRBV5-1 to TRBJ2-5; the match to TRBD1 covers 11 bases. The CDR3 is 16 residues long. Looked up from germline, CDR1 is SGHRS and CDR2 is YFSETQ. The V gene end was trimmed by 0 bases and the J gene end by 4 bases; junction bases not matched to a gene: 5. CDR3: CASSLGTGGLVETQYF. The CDR3 nucleotides are TGCGCCAGCAGCTTGGGGACAGGGGGCTTGGTAGAGACCCAGTACTTC.

The chain employs TRBV9 and TRBJ2-1, with 10 bases fitting TRBD1. The CDR3 runs to 12 residues. Germline loops: CDR1 SGDLS, CDR2 YYNGEE. The junction had 3 bases not matched to a gene; V was cut back by 3 bases and J by 12 bases. CDR3 sequence reads: CASSGDRGLQFF. CDR3 nucleotide sequence: TGTGCCAGCAGCGGGGACAGGGGACTGCAGTTCTTC.

V and J are TRBV6-5 and TRBJ1-4, with 8 nucleotides matching TRBD1. The germline CDR1 and CDR2 sequences are MNHEY and SVGAGI. This CDR3 spans 14 amino acids. The trim removed 4 bases at V and 7 bases at J, leaving 5 bases unmatched. The CDR3 loop reads CASSSGGGGEKLFF. The DNA for the CDR3 is TGTGCCAGCAGTTCAGGGGGCGGAGGTGAAAAACTGTTTTTT.

This chain joins TRBV6-5 and TRBJ1-1, with D possibly matching TRBD1 (5 bases). Germline V CDR1 and CDR2: MNHEY, SVGAGI. The length of the CDR3 is 14 residues. Trimming took 0 bases from V and 3 from J, leaving 8 bases between them. As DNA, the CDR3 is TGTGCCAGCAGTTACTCACGGGGGGACACTGAAGCTTTCTTT. This codes for CASSYSRGDTEAFF.

J is TRBJ2-2 and V is TRBV7-8; TRBD1 agrees at 8 bases. The CDR3 runs 16 residues. Germline CDR1 SGHVS, CDR2 FQNEAQ. V shed 6 bases and J 4 bases; nucleotides not matched to a gene: 10. The CDR3 sequence: CASSSPQGAGTGELFF. The CDR3 DNA follows: TGTGCCAGCAGTTCGCCTCAGGGGGCGGGCACCGGGGAGCTGTTTTTT.

This sequence joins TRBV6-5 and TRBJ2-7; TRBD1 matches at 7 bases. CDR1 and CDR2 (germline): MNHEY, SVGAGI. Unmatched junction bases numbered 3, after V lost 7 bases and J lost 0 bases. The CDR3 has 13 amino acids. The CDR3 DNA reads as TGTGCCAGCACCCCAGGGGGCTCCTACGAGCAGTACTTC. This translates into CASTPGGSYEQYF.

The chain has TRBV7-3 and TRBJ2-2; D perhaps matches TRBD2 (6 bases). Trimming shortened V by 4 bases and J by 0 bases, and 12 bases separated the two germline ends. Germline values: CDR1 SGHTA, CDR2 FQGTGA. This CDR3 has 16 amino acids. CDR3 DNA: TGTGCCAGCAGCTCCCGTGGGGGGTCGAACACCGGGGAGCTGTTTTTT. Protein: CASSSRGGSNTGELFF.

The table lists this clone with a few counts. V is TRBV5-5 and J is TRBJ1-1; D perhaps matches TRBD1 (5 bases). This CDR3 has 17 residues. V lost 0 bases and J lost 11, with 26 bases in between. Per the germline V gene, CDR1 is SGHKS and CDR2 is YYEKEE (reference sequence). The DNA for the CDR3 is TGTGCCAGCAGCTTGGTTGGGGCTGGCGGTGGGGATCCGGAGGCTTTCTTT. Translating gives CASSLVGAGGGDPEAFF.

The rearrangement links TRBV6-1 to TRBJ1-3, with D tentatively TRBD1 (5 bases). CDR1 and CDR2 from the germline V gene are MNHNS and SASEGT. This CDR3 comprises 16 residues. Trimming took off 3 bases at V and 4 bases at J, with 16 bases between the two ends. CDR3 DNA sequence: TGTGCCAGCAGTGATTCTTCAGCAGGGCCAGGAAACACCATATATTTT. This encodes CASSDSSAGPGNTIYF.

The chain carries TRBV14 and TRBJ2-6; tentative D call: TRBD1 (6 bases). V was cut by 4 bases and J by 0 bases, with 13 bases left in between. Germline V gene sequence: CDR1 SGHDN, CDR2 FVKESK. This CDR3 has 17 amino acids. The CDR3 DNA reads as TGTGCCAGCAGCCTAAGGGGACAAGCCTCTGGGGCCAACGTCCTGACTTTC. Amino acid sequence: CASSLRGQASGANVLTF.

The genes are TRBV7-2 and TRBJ2-2; D unresolved. There are 14 residues in the CDR3. V gave up 5 bases and J gave up 4 bases, with 11 bases separating them. Germline lookup yields CDR1 SGHTA and CDR2 FQGNSA. The CDR3 bases are TGTGCCAGCAGCCAACTAATTGGCACCGGGGAGCTGTTTTTT. Amino acids: CASSQLIGTGELFF.

This clone showed up just a few times. This chain links TRBV4-2 with TRBJ2-1; 8 nucleotides line up with TRBD2. CDR1 is LGHNA, CDR2 YNFKEQ, per germline. CDR3 length: 18 amino acids. With 0 bases clipped from V and 4 bases from J, the junction kept 11 bases outside the gene matches. The CDR3 coding sequence is TGTGCCAGCAGCCAAGATCCGAAAACCGGGGGGGCTTACAATGAGCAGTTCTTC. Amino acids: CASSQDPKTGGAYNEQFF.

This clone has a handful of counts. This rearrangement joins TRBV5-4 to TRBJ1-1; possible D gene TRBD1, 5 bases. V was shortened by 0 bases and J by 3 bases, with 9 bases between the two germline ends. CDR3 length equals 14 residues. The germline CDR1 and CDR2 sequences are SGHNT and YYREEE (reference sequence). In DNA form, the CDR3 reads TGTGCCAGCAGCTTGGACGGGGGGGACACTGAAGCTTTCTTT. Residues: CASSLDGGDTEAFF.

This clone was seen a single time. The J gene is TRBJ2-2, the V gene TRBV6-5; possibly TRBD1 for D (6 bases). This CDR3 region has 13 residues. V was clipped by 8 bases and J by 5 bases, with 12 bases between them. Germline values: CDR1 MNHEY, CDR2 SVGAGI. CDR3: CASEPQGTGELFF. In DNA, the CDR3 is TGTGCCAGCGAACCTCAGGGGACCGGGGAGCTGTTTTTT.

This chain uses TRBV6-6 with TRBJ1-1; D gene ambiguous. The CDR3 extends over 13 amino acids. Trimming removed 2 bases at V and 1 base at J, with 5 bases between. Germline V gene sequence: CDR1 MNHNY, CDR2 SVGAGI (reference sequence). The chain's CDR3 is CASSYGENTEAFF. As DNA, the CDR3 is TGTGCCAGCAGTTACGGGGAGAACACTGAAGCTTTCTTT.

The V gene is TRBV6-1, the J gene TRBJ1-4; 9 nucleotides line up with TRBD1. The CDR3 is 16 amino acids. The junction had 4 bases not matched to a gene; V was cut back by 0 bases and J by 5 bases. Germline assignment: CDR1 MNHNS and CDR2 SASEGT. This chain's CDR3 is CASSEAPGQGNEKLFF. The CDR3 nucleotides read TGTGCCAGCAGTGAAGCACCGGGACAGGGCAATGAAAAACTGTTTTTT.

A single count supports this clone. V usage is TRBV29-1 and J usage is TRBJ1-2; 8 nucleotides agree with TRBD1. The V gene end was trimmed by 7 bases and the J gene end by 7 bases; junction bases not matched to a gene: 8. Germline values: CDR1 SQVTM, CDR2 ANQGSEA. This CDR3 comprises 12 residues. CDR3 region: CSARDRGSGYTF. The CDR3 nucleotides read TGCAGCGCCAGAGACAGGGGCAGTGGCTACACCTTC.

The J gene is TRBJ2-5, the V gene TRBV7-3, with D possibly TRBD2 on 6 matching bases. The CDR3 has 15 amino acids. Germline loops: CDR1 SGHTA, CDR2 FQGTGA. V was cut by 1 base and J by 4 bases, with 13 bases left in between. As DNA, the CDR3 is TGTGCCAGCAGCTTAATGCATCGAGCGGGAGAGACCCAGTACTTC. This encodes CASSLMHRAGETQYF.

This chain uses TRBV19 with TRBJ2-1; no definite D call. The CDR3 is 14 residues long. The ends were cut back, 8 bases at V and 8 bases at J, with 19 bases in the middle. CDR1 LNHDA and CDR2 SQIVND come from the germline V gene (reference sequence). The chain's CDR3 is CASLPNGLGHEQFF. The DNA of the CDR3 is TGTGCCAGTCTGCCCAACGGGCTCGGGCATGAGCAGTTCTTC.

This sequence joins TRBV14 and TRBJ1-2, with 9 bases identical to TRBD1. Unmatched junction bases numbered 7, after V lost 3 bases and J lost 8 bases. Looked up from germline, CDR1 is SGHDN and CDR2 is FVKESK. This CDR3 spans 14 amino acids. CDR3 sequence (DNA): TGTGCCAGCAGCCAGAAACAGGGGGCGATGGGCTACACCTTC. Protein sequence: CASSQKQGAMGYTF.

This chain links TRBV4-2 with TRBJ2-1; 12 positions match TRBD2. CDR3 length equals 16 residues. V shed 2 bases, J shed 6 bases, and the junction held 5 bases outside the gene matches. CDR1 is LGHNA, CDR2 YNFKEQ, per germline. Here the CDR3 reads CASSQFGLAGINEQFF. DNA for the CDR3: TGTGCCAGCAGCCAATTCGGACTAGCGGGGATCAATGAGCAGTTCTTC.

V usage is TRBV7-2 and J usage is TRBJ2-7; 7 bases match TRBD1. There are 13 residues in the CDR3. Germline lookup yields CDR1 SGHTA and CDR2 FQGNSA. V was pared by 2 bases and J by 2 bases, with 0 bases of the junction left unmatched. CDR3 in DNA: TGTGCCAGCAGCTTACAGGGGGCCTACGAGCAGTACTTC. The encoded protein is CASSLQGAYEQYF.